A single sample gave rise to the 16 T cell receptor beta chains below, sequenced in a study of T cell responses to AZD1222 COVID-19 vaccine (dated by TCRdb to the early 2020s). The library was built by means of the immunoSEQ multiplex PCR assay. Held by TCRdb, this immuneACCESS table contains in-frame sequences only and omits some clones. Under half of the omission traces to an unresolved V gene where checked; the cause of the rest is unknown. A total of around 100,000 clones appear in this sample, about nine tenths of them only once. The ten largest clonotypes hold about 1.5% of the sample. Sample time point, as interpreted from the label and publication: baseline before first vaccination. Sample: peripheral blood, taken on day 0 of AZD1222 vaccination. These receptors came from an adult in good health.

This rearrangement joins TRBV7-9 to TRBJ1-5; D is ambiguous. CDR3 length equals 12 residues. V was cut by 1 base and J by 7 bases, with 5 bases left in between. Germline assignment: CDR1 SEHNR and CDR2 FQNEAQ (reference sequence). The CDR3 protein is CASSLDEQPQHF. CDR3 coding DNA: TGTGCCAGCAGCTTAGACGAACAGCCCCAGCATTTT. Combining the CDR3 with reference TRBV7-9 and TRBJ1-5 gives the whole variable domain DTGVSQNPRHKITKRGQNVTFRCDPISEHNRLYWYRQTLGQGPEFLTYFQNEAQLEKSRLLSDRFSAERPKGSFSTLEIQRTEQGDSAMYLCASSLDEQPQHFGDGTRLSIL.

In DNA, the CDR3 is TGTGCCAGCAGTGAAACGTTTGGCGGAAACACTGAAGCTTTCTTT. Protein sequence: CASSETFGGNTEAFF. This chain links TRBV25-1 with TRBJ1-1; D unclear. Germline-derived CDR1 and CDR2 are MGHDK and SYGVNS. The CDR3 consists of 15 residues. Trimming left V 2 bases short and J 2 bases short, with 12 bases between.

V usage is TRBV7-9 and J usage is TRBJ1-1; D might be TRBD1 (6 bases). V was trimmed by 3 bases and J by 3 bases, leaving 8 bases between them. This CDR3 contains 13 residues. The V gene's germline CDR1 is SEHNR and CDR2 FQNEAQ (reference sequence). CDR3 bases: TGTGCCAGCAGCTTTACAGGGTACACTGAAGCTTTCTTT. It is translated as CASSFTGYTEAFF.

The chain joins TRBV7-2 to TRBJ1-1, with a possible D match to TRBD1 (6 bases). V lost 6 bases and J 1 base, leaving 15 bases between the germline ends. The germline gives CDR1 SGHTA, CDR2 FQGNSA. CDR3 length: 15 amino acids. The CDR3 spells CASRPTGFGNTEAFF. CDR3 sequence (DNA): TGTGCCAGCAGGCCAACAGGGTTCGGGAACACTGAAGCTTTCTTT.

This clone has just one count. The chain joins TRBV5-1 to TRBJ2-1; D could derive from TRBD1 or TRBD2 (6 bases each). Germline V gene data show CDR1 as SGHRS and CDR2 as YFSETQ. CDR3 length: 16 amino acids. Between the trimmed V and J ends, which lost 1 base and 6 bases, there was a span of 17 bases. CDR3 loop: CASSLLTGDTSNEQFF. The CDR3 DNA follows: TGCGCCAGCAGCTTGCTAACGGGGGACACCTCCAATGAGCAGTTCTTC.

This clone was observed once. The J gene is TRBJ2-7, the V gene TRBV5-4, with D tentatively TRBD2 (5 bases). The CDR3 extends over 13 amino acids. Germline V gene data show CDR1 as SGHNT and CDR2 as YYREEE (reference sequence). V lost 1 base and J lost 5, with 10 bases in between. In nucleotides, the CDR3 is TGTGCCAGCAGCTTGAGGTCCGGGGACGAGCAGTACTTC. This translates into CASSLRSGDEQYF.

The chain links TRBV5-4 to TRBJ2-7; 11 nucleotides align to TRBD1. This CDR3 comprises 16 residues. Per germline, CDR1 SGHNT and CDR2 YYREEE (reference sequence). V was clipped by 2 bases and J by 4 bases; unmatched bases: 8. The CDR3 nucleotides read TGTGCCAGCAGCTTACCGCCGGGACAGGGGGGATACGAGCAGTACTTC. Translation: CASSLPPGQGGYEQYF.

The chain has TRBV15 and TRBJ1-2, with a possible D match to TRBD1 (5 bases). CDR1 is LNHNV, CDR2 YYDKDF, per germline (reference sequence). Trimming shortened V by 3 bases and J by 6 bases, and 17 bases separated the two germline ends. This CDR3 is 15 amino acids long. The chain's CDR3 is CATSRDVGGLDGYTF. In nucleotides, the CDR3 is TGTGCCACCAGCAGGGATGTGGGGGGTCTAGATGGCTACACCTTC.

The chain is built from TRBV11-2 and TRBJ2-2, with 9 bases lining up with TRBD1. Trimming cost V 8 bases and J 8 bases; bases outside gene matches: 9. Germline V gives CDR1 SGHAT, CDR2 FQNNGV. The CDR3 is made up of 14 amino acids. CDR3 residues: CASAGTGSLGELFF. The CDR3 DNA is TGTGCCAGCGCCGGGACAGGGAGCTTAGGGGAGCTGTTTTTT.

The rearrangement uses TRBV30 and TRBJ1-3; D possibly corresponds to TRBD1 (6 bases). The CDR3 sequence is 14 residues long. In germline, CDR1 is GTSNPN, CDR2 SVGIG (reference sequence). Trimming cost V 5 bases and J 0 bases, with 11 bases left between them. CDR3 loop: CAWAAGASGNTIYF. The DNA of the CDR3 is TGTGCCTGGGCGGCGGGGGCCTCTGGAAACACCATATATTTT.

This clone was observed once. V usage is TRBV6-5 and J usage is TRBJ2-7; 7 bases line up with TRBD1. Unmatched junction bases numbered 8, after V lost 6 bases and J lost 0 bases. This CDR3 region has 15 residues. The germline V gene has CDR1 MNHEY and CDR2 SVGAGI. As DNA, the CDR3 is TGTGCCAGCAGCCCCGGGACAGCTATCTCCTACGAGCAGTACTTC. Encoded protein: CASSPGTAISYEQYF.

CDR3 sequence (DNA): TGTGCCAGTAGTATAAAGTTGTTAGGGTACAATGAGCAGTTCTTC. Amino acids: CASSIKLLGYNEQFF. V gene TRBV19 combines with J gene TRBJ2-1; D is ambiguous. CDR1 and CDR2 (germline): LNHDA, SQIVND (reference sequence). V dropped 2 bases and J dropped 4 bases, with 12 bases sitting between them. The CDR3 is made up of 15 amino acids.

The chain joins TRBV7-6 to TRBJ2-2; 7 positions agree with TRBD2. This CDR3 contains 15 residues. Germline V lookup: CDR1 SGHVS, CDR2 FNYEAQ. V gave up 3 bases and J gave up 1 base; unmatched junction bases: 2. The CDR3 spells CASSLGRVNTGELFF. As DNA, the CDR3 is TGTGCCAGCAGCTTGGGGAGGGTGAACACCGGGGAGCTGTTTTTT.

This chain connects TRBV28 to TRBJ2-7, with D possibly being TRBD1 (5 bases). CDR3 length: 13 residues. With 4 bases removed from V and 5 bases from J, the gap between germline ends came to 12 bases. Germline CDR1 and CDR2: MDHEN and SYDVKM. The DNA for the CDR3 is TGTGCCAGCAGTTCAGGGTGGGAAAACGAGCAGTACTTC. This sequence encodes CASSSGWENEQYF.

V usage is TRBV27 and J usage is TRBJ2-1; 15 nucleotides match TRBD2. The trim removed 6 bases at V and 3 bases at J, leaving 12 bases unmatched. The CDR3 extends over 19 amino acids. CDR1 is MNHEY, CDR2 SMNVEV, per germline (reference sequence). The CDR3 sequence is CASSLNPGTSGGIYNEQFF. The CDR3, as DNA: TGTGCCAGCAGCCTTAATCCCGGGACTAGCGGGGGGATCTACAATGAGCAGTTCTTC.

This chain uses TRBV5-1 with TRBJ1-3; 8 bases map to TRBD1. Trimming took 0 bases from V and 3 from J; bases not matched to a gene: 5. The CDR3 has 16 amino acids. Germline-derived CDR1 and CDR2 are SGHRS and YFSETQ. The CDR3 sequence: CASSLAGQGGGNTIYF. CDR3 sequence (DNA): TGCGCCAGCAGCTTGGCCGGACAGGGAGGTGGAAACACCATATATTTT.